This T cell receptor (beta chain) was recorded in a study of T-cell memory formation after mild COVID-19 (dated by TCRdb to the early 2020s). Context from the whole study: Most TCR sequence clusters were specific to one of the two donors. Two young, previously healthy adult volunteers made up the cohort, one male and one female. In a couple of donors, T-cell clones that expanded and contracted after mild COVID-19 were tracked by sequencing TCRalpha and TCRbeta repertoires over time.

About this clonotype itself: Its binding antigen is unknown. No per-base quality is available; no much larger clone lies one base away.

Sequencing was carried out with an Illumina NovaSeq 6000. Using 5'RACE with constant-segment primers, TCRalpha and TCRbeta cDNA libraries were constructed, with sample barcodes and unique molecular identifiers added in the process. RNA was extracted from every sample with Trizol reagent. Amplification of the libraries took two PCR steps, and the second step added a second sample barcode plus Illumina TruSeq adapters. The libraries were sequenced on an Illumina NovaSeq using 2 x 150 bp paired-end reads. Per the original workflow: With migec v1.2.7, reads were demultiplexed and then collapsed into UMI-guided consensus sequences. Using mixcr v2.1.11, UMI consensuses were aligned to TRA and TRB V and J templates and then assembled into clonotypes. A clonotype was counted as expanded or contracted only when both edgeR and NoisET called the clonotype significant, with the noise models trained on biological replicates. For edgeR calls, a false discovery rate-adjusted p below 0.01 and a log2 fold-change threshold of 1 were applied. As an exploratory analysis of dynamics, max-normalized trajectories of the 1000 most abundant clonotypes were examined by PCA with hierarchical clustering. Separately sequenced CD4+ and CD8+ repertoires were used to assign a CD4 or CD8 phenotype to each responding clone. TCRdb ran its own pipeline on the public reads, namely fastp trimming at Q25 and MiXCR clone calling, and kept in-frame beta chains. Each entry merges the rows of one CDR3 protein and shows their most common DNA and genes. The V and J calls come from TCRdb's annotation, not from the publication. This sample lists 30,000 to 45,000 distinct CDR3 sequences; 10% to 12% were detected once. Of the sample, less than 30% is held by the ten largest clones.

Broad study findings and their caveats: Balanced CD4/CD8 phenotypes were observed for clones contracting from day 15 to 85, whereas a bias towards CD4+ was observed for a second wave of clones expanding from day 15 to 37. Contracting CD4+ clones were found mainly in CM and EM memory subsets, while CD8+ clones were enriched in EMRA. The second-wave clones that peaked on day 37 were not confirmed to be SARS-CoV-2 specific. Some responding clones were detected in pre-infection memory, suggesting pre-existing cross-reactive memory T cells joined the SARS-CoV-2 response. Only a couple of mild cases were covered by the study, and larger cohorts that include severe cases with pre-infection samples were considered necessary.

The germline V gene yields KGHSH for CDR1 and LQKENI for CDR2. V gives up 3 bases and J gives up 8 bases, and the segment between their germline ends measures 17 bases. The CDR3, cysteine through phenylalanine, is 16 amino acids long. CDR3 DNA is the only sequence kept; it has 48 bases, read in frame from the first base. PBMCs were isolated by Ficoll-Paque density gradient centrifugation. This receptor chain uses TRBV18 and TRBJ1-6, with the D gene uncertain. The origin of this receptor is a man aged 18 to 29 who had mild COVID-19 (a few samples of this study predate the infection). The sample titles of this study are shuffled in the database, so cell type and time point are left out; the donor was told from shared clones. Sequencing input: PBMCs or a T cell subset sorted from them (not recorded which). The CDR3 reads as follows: CASSPEGTVNYSPLHF. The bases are TGTGCCAGCTCACCGGAGGGTACCGTGAACTATTCACCCCTCCACTTT.